This record concerns one T cell receptor beta chain sequence. This CDR3 has 14 residues. Germline-derived CDR1 and CDR2 are PRHDT and FYEKMQ (reference sequence). With 5 bases removed from V and 2 bases from J, the gap between germline ends came to 13 bases. Alongside a J-beta primer mix, a sample-barcoded 5' primer served in a second PCR lasting roughly 6 to 11 cycles. Every cDNA molecule bore a tag from a template-switch adaptor containing 12 random nucleotides. TCRdb passed the 5' RACE reads through MiXCR, listing each CDR3 protein once. The profile shows about 630,000 distinct CDR3 sequences, more than 20% of them singletons. The sample originates from a study of blood T cells in healthy people across ages.

The sequenced sample was blood. This sequence was found in a man between 65 and 85 years old in good health. The chain links TRBV13 to TRBJ2-7; a weak D match, TRBD1 (6 bases). Here the CDR3 DNA reads TGTGCCAGCAGCGCCCCAGGGGCCCCCTACGAGCAGTACTTC. Translating it yields CASSAPGAPYEQYF.